This record looks at one TCR beta chain sequence and its context. Other DNA sequences in this specimen translate into the identical CDR3. These data belong to a study of Ad26.COV2.S vaccination and SARS-CoV-2 variants. The table came from immunoSEQ multiplex PCR; TCRdb's copy has only in-frame clones and leaves some out. Of roughly 680,000 clones in the sample, 80% to 90% are singletons; the top ten hold nearly 1.5%. Germline CDR1 LGHDT, CDR2 YNNKEL (reference sequence). This CDR3 has 14 amino acids. V gave up 3 bases and J gave up 2 bases, with 8 bases separating them. Documented treatment: some 20 received Ad26.COV2.S at low or high dose, single or two shots; roughly 5 received placebo; per-sample allocation not given. Collection of the samples took place on day 63 after the first injection of vaccine or placebo.

This receptor was taken from a person aged 18 to 65 who received the Ad26.COV2.S COVID-19 vaccine or a placebo. The material sequenced was peripheral blood, taken in a trial of Ad26.COV2.S vaccine versus placebo. The gene calls are TRBV3-1 (or the pseudogene TRBV3-2) and TRBJ1-5, with D unclear. This CDR3 reads CASSQGGGNQPQHF. For the CDR3, the DNA is TGTGCCAGCAGCCAGGGTGGGGGCAATCAGCCCCAGCATTTT.